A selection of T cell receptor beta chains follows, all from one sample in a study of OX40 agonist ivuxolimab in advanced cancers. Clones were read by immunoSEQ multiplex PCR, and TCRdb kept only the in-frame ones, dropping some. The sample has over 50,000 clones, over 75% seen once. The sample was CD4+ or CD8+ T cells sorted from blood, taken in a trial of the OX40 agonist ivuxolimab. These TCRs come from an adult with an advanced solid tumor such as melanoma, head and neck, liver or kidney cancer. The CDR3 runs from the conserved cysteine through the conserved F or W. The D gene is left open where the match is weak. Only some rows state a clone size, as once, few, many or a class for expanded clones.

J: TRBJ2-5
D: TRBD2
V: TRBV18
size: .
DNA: TGTGCCAGCTCACCCTACTGGGGGGGCCAAGAGACCCAGTACTTC
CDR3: CASSPYWGGQETQYF

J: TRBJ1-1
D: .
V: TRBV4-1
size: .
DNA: TGCGCCAGCAGCCCTCGCACCAGGGTTGGAACTGAAGCTTTCTTT
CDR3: CASSPRTRVGTEAFF

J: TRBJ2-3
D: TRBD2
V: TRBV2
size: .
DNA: TGTGCCAGCAGTTGGGGAGCTAGCGGGGGGCTTGATACGCAGTATTTT
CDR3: CASSWGASGGLDTQYF

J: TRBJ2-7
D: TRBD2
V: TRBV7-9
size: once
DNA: TGTGCCAGCAGCTTAGATCGGGCGGGGGGCAACTACGAGCAGTACTTC
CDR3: CASSLDRAGGNYEQYF

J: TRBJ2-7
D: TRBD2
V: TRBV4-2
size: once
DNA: TGTGCCAGCAGCCAAGAGTCTAGCGGGCCCTACGAGCAGTACTTC
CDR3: CASSQESSGPYEQYF

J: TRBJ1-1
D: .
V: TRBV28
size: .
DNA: TGTGCCAGCAAGGGAGCGAAGGGCACTGAAGCTTTCTTT
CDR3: CASKGAKGTEAFF

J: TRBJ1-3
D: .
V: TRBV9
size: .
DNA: TGTGCCAGCAGCGCTACCATCTCTGGAAACACCATATATTTT
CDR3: CASSATISGNTIYF

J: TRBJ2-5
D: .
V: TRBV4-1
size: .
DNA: TGCGCCAGCAGCCCAACGAGGGGGACAACCTGGGGCTCACAAGAGACCCAGTACTTC
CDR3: CASSPTRGTTWGSQETQYF

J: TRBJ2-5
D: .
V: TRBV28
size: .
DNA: TGTGCCAGCTGCCCTGACTGGGGAATCCAAGAGACCCAGTACTTC
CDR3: CASCPDWGIQETQYF

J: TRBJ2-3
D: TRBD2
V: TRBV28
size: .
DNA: TGTGCCAGCGGGCGGGGGACTAGCACAGATACGCAGTATTTT
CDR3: CASGRGTSTDTQYF

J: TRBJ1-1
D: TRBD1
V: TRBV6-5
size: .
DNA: TGTGCCAGCAGGCGGACAGGGATGAACACTGAAGCTTTCTTT
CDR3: CASRRTGMNTEAFF

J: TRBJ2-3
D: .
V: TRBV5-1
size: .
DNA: TGCGCCAGCAGCTTGGGGTTAGCCACAGATACGCAGTATTTT
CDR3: CASSLGLATDTQYF

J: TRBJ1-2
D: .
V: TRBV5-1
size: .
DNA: TGCGCCAGCAGTTCCTCCGGCCGCGGCCCTAACTATGGCTACACCTTC
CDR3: CASSSSGRGPNYGYTF

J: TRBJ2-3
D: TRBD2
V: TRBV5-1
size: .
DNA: TGCGCCAGCAGCTTGAAGCCTAGCGGGAGTGGAGAGCCAGATACGCAGTATTTT
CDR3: CASSLKPSGSGEPDTQYF

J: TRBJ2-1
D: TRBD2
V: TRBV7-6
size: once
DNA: TGTGCCAGCAGCGCCCTGGGGACTAGCGGCCACAATGAGCAGTTCTTC
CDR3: CASSALGTSGHNEQFF

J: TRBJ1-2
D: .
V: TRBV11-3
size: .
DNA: TGTGCCAGCAGCTTAGATCACCGCCGTGCTATGGATGGCTACACCTTC
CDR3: CASSLDHRRAMDGYTF

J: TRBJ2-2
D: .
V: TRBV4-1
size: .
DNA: TGCGCCAGCAGCCGCAGTCGAAGCTTCACCGGGGAGCTGTTTTTT
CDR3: CASSRSRSFTGELFF

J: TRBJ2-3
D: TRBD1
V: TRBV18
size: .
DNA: TGTGCCAGCTCACGAAGACAGGGGGGGAGAACAGATACGCAGTATTTT
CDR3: CASSRRQGGRTDTQYF

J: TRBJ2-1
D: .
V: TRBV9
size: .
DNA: TGTGCCAGCAGCGTACGTAGCGCGTACAATGAGCAGTTCTTC
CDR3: CASSVRSAYNEQFF

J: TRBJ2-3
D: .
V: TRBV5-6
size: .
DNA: TGTGCCAGCAGCATTCCGGGGACCTCTAGCACAGATACGCAGTATTTT
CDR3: CASSIPGTSSTDTQYF

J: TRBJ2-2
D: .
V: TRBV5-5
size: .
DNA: TGTGCCAGCAGCTTGAAGACAGGAGGGACCGGGGAGCTGTTTTTT
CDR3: CASSLKTGGTGELFF

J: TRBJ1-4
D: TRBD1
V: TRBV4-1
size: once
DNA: TGCGCCAGCAGCCTACAGACAGGGGCAGGAGAAAAACTGTTTTTT
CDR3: CASSLQTGAGEKLFF

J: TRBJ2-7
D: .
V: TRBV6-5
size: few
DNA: TGTGCCAGCAGTTACTCTTCCCTGTCGTATGAGTACTTC
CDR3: CASSYSSLSYEYF

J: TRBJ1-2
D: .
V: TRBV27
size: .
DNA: TGTGCCAGCAGTTCTAGGATGGGCAGGGGAAGGGGATATGGCTACACCTTC
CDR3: CASSSRMGRGRGYGYTF